The 9 T cell receptor beta chains below come from one sample, sequenced in a study of molecular identifiers for immune sequencing clone quantification. MiXCR, run by TCRdb on the PCR reads, gives a single entry per CDR3 protein. The data contain approximately 90,000 distinct CDR3 sequences, roughly a fifth of them singletons. The specimen sequenced was naive CD8+ T cells from blood, with Jurkat cell RNA spiked in. Subset defined: FACS-sorted CD8+CD4-CCR7+CD45RA+ naive T cells. Receptors originate from a human donor in good health. Some libraries in this study had Jurkat cell RNA spiked in.

The chain has TRBV12-3 or TRBV12-4 and TRBJ1-4, with TRBD1 matching 9 bases. The CDR3 length is 15 residues. Unmatched junction bases numbered 8, after V lost 6 bases and J lost 6 bases. As DNA, the CDR3 is TGTGCCAGCAGCCTAGACAGGGGGATATATGAAAAACTGTTTTTT. This translates into CASSLDRGIYEKLFF.

This clonotype was counted between two and nine times. The CDR3 here is CASSDQTRVESYEQYF. CDR3 nucleotide sequence: TGTGCCAGCAGCGATCAGACCAGGGTTGAAAGCTACGAGCAGTACTTC. J is TRBJ2-7 and V is TRBV7-9; D possibly corresponds to TRBD1 (5 bases). This CDR3 has 16 residues. Trimming cost V 5 bases and J 3 bases, with 20 bases left between them. From germline, CDR1 is SEHNR and CDR2 FQNEAQ (reference sequence).

This clonotype appeared a single time. A much more abundant neighbour one base away suggests this may be a read error. The V and J genes are TRBV30 and TRBJ2-5; TRBD2 aligns across 10 bases. The CDR3 is 13 residues long. CDR1 is GTSNPN, CDR2 SVGIG, per germline (reference sequence). The J segment lost 7 bases and the V segment lost 5 bases, leaving 7 bases of the junction unmatched. CDR3 sequence: CAWLGLAAGTQYF. CDR3 nucleotides: TGTGCCTGGCTTGGACTAGCGGCGGGGACCCAGTACTTC.

This clonotype was observed at least ten times. This chain connects TRBV5-1 to TRBJ1-1, with a weak D call TRBD1 (6 bases). Between the trimmed V and J ends, which lost 4 bases and 8 bases, there was a span of 15 bases. This CDR3 has 13 amino acids. The germline gives CDR1 SGHRS, CDR2 YFSETQ. CDR3 nucleotide sequence: TGCGCCAGCAGCCCAACCACAGGGCCAGAAGCTTTCTTT. Translating gives CASSPTTGPEAFF.

The chain is built from TRBV13 and TRBJ2-3, with 10 nucleotides matching TRBD2. The length of the CDR3 is 19 residues. CDR1 is PRHDT and CDR2 is FYEKMQ in the germline V gene (reference sequence). With V trimmed by 5 bases and J by 2 bases, 16 bases remained unmatched. CDR3 residues: CASSQGLARGTTSTDTQYF. The CDR3 DNA sequence: TGTGCCAGCAGCCAGGGACTAGCGCGGGGAACGACTTCCACAGATACGCAGTATTTT.

The chain joins TRBV7-9 to TRBJ2-7, with TRBD1 identical over 9 bases. V dropped 4 bases and J dropped 4; count of bases not matched to a gene: 8. CDR1 and CDR2 from the germline V gene are SEHNR and FQNEAQ (reference sequence). This CDR3 region has 15 residues. The CDR3 DNA follows: TGTGCCAGCAGCTCCGGATCCGGGACAGGGTACGAGCAGTACTTC. Its translation: CASSSGSGTGYEQYF. Complete variable domain (other parts from reference TRBV7-9 and TRBJ2-7): DTGVSQNPRHKITKRGQNVTFRCDPISEHNRLYWYRQTLGQGPEFLTYFQNEAQLEKSRLLSDRFSAERPKGSFSTLEIQRTEQGDSAMYLCASSSGSGTGYEQYFGPGTRLTVT.

This clonotype was recorded at least ten times. The chain joins TRBV5-4 to TRBJ2-7; TRBD1 matches at 8 bases. This CDR3 spans 17 amino acids. Per germline, CDR1 SGHNT and CDR2 YYREEE (reference sequence). The V and J ends lost 2 bases and 0 bases, in that order; junction bases with no gene match: 10. This CDR3 reads CASSFDRGPQSSYEQYF. The CDR3 DNA follows: TGTGCCAGCAGCTTCGACAGGGGCCCCCAAAGCTCCTACGAGCAGTACTTC.

This clonotype was recorded many times. V gene TRBV12-3 or TRBV12-4 combines with J gene TRBJ1-5; TRBD1 is a possible D gene (5 bases). The CDR3 spans 14 residues. V lost 5 bases and J 1 base, leaving 9 bases between the germline ends. The CDR3: CASSPGPSNQPQHF. As DNA, the CDR3 is TGTGCCAGCAGTCCAGGGCCGAGCAATCAGCCCCAGCATTTT.

This clonotype was seen only a few times. The rearrangement uses TRBV24-1 and TRBJ2-1, with D perhaps matching TRBD1 or TRBD2 (5 bases each). Trimming stripped 5 bases from V and 3 bases from J, with 19 bases between. Germline V lookup: CDR1 KGHDR, CDR2 SFDVKD. CDR3 length: 17 residues. CDR3 bases: TGTGCCACCAGTGGGGGGTCTGGAGCTCCGGACTACAATGAGCAGTTCTTC. It translates to CATSGGSGAPDYNEQFF.